The 32 T cell receptor beta chains given below trace back to one sample, sequenced in a study of vaccination effects on CD4 cells after COVID-19. Within the ViraFEST assay, antigen-specific CD4+ T cells underwent expansion with viral peptide pools prior to sequencing. Scientists isolated CD4+ T cells after an approximately 10-day culture period ended. As their vaccination, participants received two doses of either BNT162b2 or mRNA-1273. The table came from immunoSEQ multiplex PCR; TCRdb's copy has only in-frame clones and leaves some out. This table holds about 66,000 clones, around three quarters found once. No cognate antigen is known for these TCRs. The specimen comprised CD4+ T cells from PBMCs cultured with HCoV-OC43 spike peptides, sampled after COVID-19 vaccination. Subset of the sample: HCoV-OC43 spike overlapping peptide pool stimulation. These receptors all stem from a human donor who received a COVID-19 vaccine.

This chain joins TRBV7-2 and TRBJ2-3; unclear D gene. This CDR3 comprises 14 residues. V dropped 3 bases and J dropped 0 bases, with 7 bases sitting between them. CDR1 SGHTA and CDR2 FQGNSA come from the germline V gene. The DNA for the CDR3 is TGTGCCAGCAGCTTTAGACTGAGCACAGATACGCAGTATTTT. As protein: CASSFRLSTDTQYF.

The CDR3 nucleotides are TGTGCCAGCAGTCTACAGGGGGAAGAACAGCCCCAGCATTTT. Residues: CASSLQGEEQPQHF. The chain combines TRBV27 with TRBJ1-5; 8 bases line up with TRBD1. J lost 7 bases, V lost 5 bases, and 7 bases had no gene match. The CDR3 length is 14 residues. Germline CDR1 and CDR2: MNHEY and SMNVEV (reference sequence).

The chain carries TRBV7-2 and TRBJ2-5, with D possibly TRBD2 on 6 matching bases. V was shortened by 2 bases and J by 2 bases, with 9 bases between the two germline ends. In germline, CDR1 is SGHTA, CDR2 FQGNSA. The CDR3 runs 14 residues. CDR3 DNA: TGTGCCAGCAGCTTAATGGGGGGACAAGAGACCCAGTACTTC. Protein product: CASSLMGGQETQYF.

The genes are TRBV6-5 and TRBJ2-7; D not resolved. Germline lookup yields CDR1 MNHEY and CDR2 SVGAGI. V was pared by 10 bases and J by 0 bases, with 13 bases between. The CDR3 is 13 amino acids. The CDR3 DNA sequence: TGTGCCATTACGTGGGAAACCTCCTACGAGCAGTACGTC. This sequence encodes CAITWETSYEQYV.

The chain is built from TRBV6-6 and TRBJ2-1; the D gene is possibly TRBD1 (6 bases). Trimming cost V 3 bases and J 7 bases, with 10 bases left between them. This CDR3 region has 13 residues. Germline loops: CDR1 MNHNY, CDR2 SVGAGI (reference sequence). CDR3 protein: CASSYRQANEQFF. For the CDR3, the DNA is TGTGCCAGCAGTTATAGACAGGCGAATGAGCAGTTCTTC.

The chain couples TRBV18 to TRBJ1-5; perhaps TRBD1 as D (5 bases). The CDR3 runs to 14 residues. Germline V gene lookup returns CDR1 KGHSH and CDR2 LQKENI. V lost 6 bases to trimming and J lost 0 bases, with 9 bases between them. The CDR3 region has the DNA TGTGCCAGCTCCCGGGACGATAGCAATCAGCCCCAGCATTTT. Translating it yields CASSRDDSNQPQHF.

This clone has just a few counts. The CDR3 is CASSHTGEAKNIQYF. The DNA for the CDR3 is TGTGCCAGCAGTCATACAGGGGAGGCCAAAAACATTCAGTACTTC. The rearrangement joins TRBV7-9 to TRBJ2-4, with TRBD1 identical over 7 bases. The CDR3 covers 15 residues. V dropped 6 bases and J dropped 1; count of bases not matched to a gene: 6. Germline V lookup: CDR1 SEHNR, CDR2 FQNEAQ (reference sequence).

The CDR3 spells CASSLTPRVQYF. DNA of the CDR3: TGTGCCAGCAGTTTGACACCCAGGGTTCAGTACTTC. The chain uses TRBV28 and TRBJ2-4; possible D gene TRBD1, 5 bases. The V gene lost 3 bases and the J gene lost 11 bases, with 11 bases spanning the gap. Per the germline V gene, CDR1 is MDHEN and CDR2 is SYDVKM. The CDR3 covers 12 residues.

The chain combines TRBV19 with TRBJ2-2, with D possibly being TRBD1 (6 bases). This CDR3 is built from 14 residues. The germline V gene has CDR1 LNHDA and CDR2 SQIVND (reference sequence). V shed 6 bases and J shed 3 bases, with 11 bases lying between them. In DNA form, the CDR3 reads TGTGCCAGTAGATGGGACACTTACACCGGGGAGCTGTTTTTT. This encodes CASRWDTYTGELFF.

V gene TRBV19 combines with J gene TRBJ1-2; 10 bases map to TRBD1. This CDR3 has 15 amino acids. Trimming at V came to 3 bases and at J to 7 bases, leaving 8 bases not matched to a gene. Germline CDR1 and CDR2: LNHDA and SQIVND (reference sequence). For the CDR3, the DNA is TGTGCCAGTAGTATGGACAGGGGGACGCCCGGTGGCTACACCTTC. Its translation is CASSMDRGTPGGYTF.

The CDR3 DNA reads TGCGCCAGCAGTGAGTCGTACCTGAACACTGAAGCTTTCTTT. Encoded protein: CASSESYLNTEAFF. The rearrangement joins TRBV10-1 to TRBJ1-1; D is uncertain. CDR1 is WNHNN and CDR2 is SYGVQD in the germline V gene (reference sequence). V lost 0 bases and J lost 0, with 5 bases in between. This CDR3 has 14 residues.

This clone was seen just once. The chain is built from TRBV28 and TRBJ1-4; TRBD1 might be the D (6 bases). Trimming pared 6 bases from V and 7 bases from J, leaving 18 bases between. Germline V CDR1 and CDR2: MDHEN, SYDVKM. This CDR3 spans 15 amino acids. This chain's CDR3 is CASSLTGLGGEKLFF. Here the CDR3 DNA reads TGTGCCAGCAGCCTCACAGGGTTAGGTGGTGAAAAACTGTTTTTT. Based on the CDR3 plus reference TRBV28 and TRBJ1-4, the full variable domain is DVKVTQSSRYLVKRTGEKVFLECVQDMDHENMFWYRQDPGLGLRLIYFSYDVKMKEKGDIPEGYSVSREKKERFSLILESASTNQTSMYLCASSLTGLGGEKLFFGSGTQLSVL.

This clone occurred a few times. This chain links TRBV9 with TRBJ1-1; TRBD1 matches 7 bases. The CDR3 spans 17 residues. After removal of 0 bases from V and 1 base from J, the junction contained 9 bases not matched to a gene. Germline V CDR1 and CDR2: SGDLS, YYNGEE. The CDR3 loop reads CASSVGIWGQQNTEAFF. The CDR3 bases are TGTGCCAGCAGCGTAGGAATTTGGGGACAGCAGAACACTGAAGCTTTCTTT.

This rearrangement joins TRBV5-1 to TRBJ2-3, with 8 bases matching TRBD1. Germline loops: CDR1 SGHRS, CDR2 YFSETQ. The CDR3 is made up of 16 amino acids. V was pared by 4 bases and J by 1 base, with 8 bases of the junction left unmatched. The DNA of the CDR3 is TGCGCCAGCAGCCCTGGACAGGGCCGAGGCACAGATACGCAGTATTTT. It translates to CASSPGQGRGTDTQYF. Using reference TRBV5-1 and TRBJ2-3 for the parts outside the CDR3, the full variable domain is KAGVTQTPRYLIKTRGQQVTLSCSPISGHRSVSWYQQTPGQGLQFLFEYFSETQRNKGNFPGRFSGRQFSNSRSEMNVSTLELGDSALYLCASSPGQGRGTDTQYFGPGTRLTVL.

This clone showed up just a few times. The V gene is TRBV30, the J gene TRBJ1-5; D ambiguous. Germline CDR1 and CDR2: GTSNPN and SVGIG (reference sequence). The CDR3 runs 13 residues. V lost 0 bases, J lost 6 bases, and 9 bases lay in between. The CDR3 coding sequence is TGTGCCTGGAGTGTAAGTTCGGTTCAGCCCCAGCATTTT. It specifies CAWSVSSVQPQHF.

In DNA form, the CDR3 reads TGTGCCAGCAGTTTCCAGGGCGGCGAGCAGTACGTC. Residues: CASSFQGGEQYV. The chain employs TRBV12-3 or TRBV12-4 and TRBJ2-7, with D tentatively TRBD1 (5 bases). This CDR3 contains 12 residues. Between the trimmed V and J ends, which lost 3 bases and 6 bases, there was a span of 9 bases.

The rearrangement joins TRBV5-1 to TRBJ2-5; no firm D call. Trimming pared 0 bases from V and 4 bases from J, leaving 10 bases between. This CDR3 region has 14 residues. Germline values: CDR1 SGHRS, CDR2 YFSETQ. CDR3 loop: CASSLEPALETQYF. CDR3 nucleotide sequence: TGCGCCAGCAGCTTGGAGCCCGCCCTAGAGACCCAGTACTTC. The whole variable domain, filled in from reference TRBV5-1 and TRBJ2-5, reads KAGVTQTPRYLIKTRGQQVTLSCSPISGHRSVSWYQQTPGQGLQFLFEYFSETQRNKGNFPGRFSGRQFSNSRSEMNVSTLELGDSALYLCASSLEPALETQYFGPGTRLLVL.

The V call is TRBV5-1, the J call TRBJ1-5; D is perhaps TRBD1 (6 bases). V was trimmed by 1 base and J by 5 bases, leaving 13 bases between them. Per germline, CDR1 SGHRS and CDR2 YFSETQ. The CDR3 length is 15 residues. As DNA, the CDR3 is TGCGCCAGCAGCTTGTTAGGGGGGGCACATCAGCCCCAGCATTTT. This gives the protein CASSLLGGAHQPQHF.

The chain has TRBV18 and TRBJ1-4; 9 bases line up with TRBD1. V trimming: 4 bases; J trimming: 6 bases; junction bases outside the gene matches: 15. Germline lookup yields CDR1 KGHSH and CDR2 LQKENI. This CDR3 contains 18 residues. The CDR3 loop is CASSLTTARTGDHEKLFF. Here the CDR3 DNA reads TGTGCCAGCTCACTAACCACCGCCAGGACAGGGGATCATGAAAAACTGTTTTTT.

The rearrangement uses TRBV5-1 and TRBJ2-5; 12 bases map to TRBD2. Germline V CDR1 and CDR2: SGHRS, YFSETQ. After removal of 0 bases from V and 5 bases from J, the junction contained 17 bases not matched to a gene. The length of the CDR3 is 20 residues. CDR3 protein: CASSLGMGGTSGPLEETQYF. As DNA, the CDR3 is TGCGCCAGCAGCTTGGGGATGGGCGGGACTAGCGGGCCCCTGGAGGAGACCCAGTACTTC.

The chain is built from TRBV6-5 and TRBJ1-3; D is undetermined. The ends were cut back, 2 bases at V and 2 bases at J, with 7 bases in the middle. Germline assignment: CDR1 MNHEY and CDR2 SVGAGI. This CDR3 contains 14 residues. This CDR3 is CASSYRPPGNTIYF. The CDR3 DNA reads as TGTGCCAGCAGTTACCGTCCCCCTGGAAACACCATATATTTT.

The rearrangement joins TRBV29-1 to TRBJ2-1; no reliable D call. Trimming shortened V by 5 bases and J by 9 bases, and 8 bases separated the two germline ends. CDR1 is SQVTM, CDR2 ANQGSEA, per germline. This CDR3 is built from 10 residues. CDR3 sequence reads: CSVQIPEQFF. For the CDR3, the DNA is TGCAGCGTTCAGATTCCTGAGCAGTTCTTC.

This clone occurred once. The V gene is TRBV7-3, the J gene TRBJ2-5, with D possibly being TRBD1 (6 bases). The CDR3 runs 14 residues. Per the germline V gene, CDR1 is SGHTA and CDR2 is FQGTGA. Trimming removed 3 bases at V and 3 bases at J, with 11 bases between. The CDR3, as DNA: TGTGCCAGCAGCTTGGGGGCTTGGGAAGAGACCCAGTACTTC. Its translation is CASSLGAWEETQYF.

The gene calls are TRBV5-4 and TRBJ2-5, with a tentative D call TRBD1 (5 bases). This CDR3 region has 13 residues. V lost 3 bases, J lost 4 bases, and 10 bases lay in between. Germline V gene lookup returns CDR1 SGHNT and CDR2 YYREEE (reference sequence). The CDR3: CASSYQGSETQYF. The CDR3 DNA reads TGTGCCAGCAGCTATCAGGGTTCAGAGACCCAGTACTTC.

This clone was seen a handful of times. The chain employs TRBV7-9 and TRBJ2-3; D is unresolved. Trimming shortened V by 5 bases and J by 0 bases, and 15 bases separated the two germline ends. Per germline, CDR1 SEHNR and CDR2 FQNEAQ (reference sequence). The CDR3 spans 16 residues. CDR3 sequence: CASSKTITASTDTQYF. The DNA of the CDR3 is TGTGCCAGCAGCAAAACTATCACAGCTAGCACAGATACGCAGTATTTT.

This clone was counted once. V gene TRBV11-2 combines with J gene TRBJ2-1, with D possibly being TRBD1 (7 bases). The CDR3 contains 15 residues. Germline values: CDR1 SGHAT, CDR2 FQNNGV. The ends were cut back, 5 bases at V and 5 bases at J, with 16 bases in the middle. CDR3 nucleotides: TGTGCCAGCAGCCCAAGACAGGGACTCAACAATGAGCAGTTCTTC. This encodes CASSPRQGLNNEQFF.

The J gene is TRBJ1-6, the V gene TRBV5-1, with 8 bases that match TRBD1. Trimming removed 4 bases from V and 4 bases from J; junction bases left unmatched: 7. CDR3 length equals 16 residues. Germline V gene sequence: CDR1 SGHRS, CDR2 YFSETQ. The CDR3 reads CASSDGTGSYNSPLHF. DNA of the CDR3: TGCGCCAGCAGCGATGGGACAGGTAGTTATAATTCACCCCTCCACTTT.

The chain joins TRBV29-1 to TRBJ1-4, with D unclear. V lost 4 bases, J lost 3 bases, and 9 bases lay in between. The CDR3 runs 13 residues. In germline, CDR1 is SQVTM, CDR2 ANQGSEA. The chain's CDR3 is CSVVVSANEKLFF. The CDR3 nucleotides read TGCAGCGTTGTTGTGTCAGCTAATGAAAAACTGTTTTTT.

This clone was counted a single time. This chain uses TRBV14 with TRBJ2-3; either TRBD1 or TRBD2 may supply D (5 bases each). Trimming stripped 4 bases from V and 1 base from J, with 12 bases between. The V gene's germline CDR1 is SGHDN and CDR2 FVKESK. The CDR3 spans 15 residues. CDR3 loop: CASSPYRGRTDTQYF. The CDR3 DNA sequence: TGTGCCAGCAGCCCTTACCGGGGACGCACAGATACGCAGTATTTT. Full variable domain (remainder filled in from reference TRBV14 and TRBJ2-3): EAGVTQFPSHSVIEKGQTVTLRCDPISGHDNLYWYRRVMGKEIKFLLHFVKESKQDESGMPNNRFLAERTGGTYSTLKVQPAELEDSGVYFCASSPYRGRTDTQYFGPGTRLTVL.

V gene TRBV7-3 combines with J gene TRBJ2-3; TRBD1 matches at 9 bases. V shed 3 bases, J shed 4 bases, and the junction held 5 bases outside the gene matches. The CDR3 runs to 15 residues. Germline CDR1 reads SGHTA; CDR2 reads FQGTGA. The CDR3 bases are TGTGCCAGCAGCTTGGGACAGGGCAGCCCAGATACGCAGTATTTT. Encoded protein: CASSLGQGSPDTQYF.

The V call is TRBV5-1, the J call TRBJ2-2; D uncertain. The V end was cut by 3 bases, the J end by 2 bases, with 14 bases between. This CDR3 contains 16 residues. Germline loops: CDR1 SGHRS, CDR2 YFSETQ. For the CDR3, the DNA is TGCGCCAGCAGCTACCGGATCAGCTCCAACACCGGGGAGCTGTTTTTT. Residues: CASSYRISSNTGELFF.

The chain recombines TRBV19 with TRBJ1-2; 10 bases match TRBD1. The CDR3 extends over 15 amino acids. V lost 5 bases to trimming and J lost 4 bases; unmatched junction nucleotides: 7. The germline gives CDR1 LNHDA, CDR2 SQIVND (reference sequence). CDR3 in amino acids: CASSLPGQGSYGYTF. As DNA, the CDR3 is TGTGCCAGTAGTCTCCCGGGACAGGGGAGCTATGGCTACACCTTC.